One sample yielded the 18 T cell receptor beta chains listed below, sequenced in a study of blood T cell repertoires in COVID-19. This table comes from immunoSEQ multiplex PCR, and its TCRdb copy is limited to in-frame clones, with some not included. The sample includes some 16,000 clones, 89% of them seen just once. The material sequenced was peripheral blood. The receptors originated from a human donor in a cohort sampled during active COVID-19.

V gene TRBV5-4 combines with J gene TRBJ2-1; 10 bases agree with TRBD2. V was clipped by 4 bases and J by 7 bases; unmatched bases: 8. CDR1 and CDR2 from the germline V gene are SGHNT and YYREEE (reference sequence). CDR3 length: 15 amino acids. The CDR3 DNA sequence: TGTGCCAGCAGCCTCGAGCGGGGGGGCGGGAATGAGCAGTTCTTC. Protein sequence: CASSLERGGGNEQFF.

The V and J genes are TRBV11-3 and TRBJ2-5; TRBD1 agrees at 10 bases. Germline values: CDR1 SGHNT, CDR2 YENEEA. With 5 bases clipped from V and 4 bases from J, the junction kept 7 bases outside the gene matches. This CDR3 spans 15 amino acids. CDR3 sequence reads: CASSRGQGEGETQYF. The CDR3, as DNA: TGTGCCAGCAGCCGAGGACAGGGGGAAGGAGAGACCCAGTACTTC.

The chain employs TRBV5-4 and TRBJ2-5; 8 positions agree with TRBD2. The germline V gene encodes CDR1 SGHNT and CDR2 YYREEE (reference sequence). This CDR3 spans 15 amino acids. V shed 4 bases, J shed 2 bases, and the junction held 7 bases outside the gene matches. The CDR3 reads CASSGPSGPQETQYF. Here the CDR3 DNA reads TGTGCCAGCAGCGGGCCTAGCGGGCCTCAAGAGACCCAGTACTTC.

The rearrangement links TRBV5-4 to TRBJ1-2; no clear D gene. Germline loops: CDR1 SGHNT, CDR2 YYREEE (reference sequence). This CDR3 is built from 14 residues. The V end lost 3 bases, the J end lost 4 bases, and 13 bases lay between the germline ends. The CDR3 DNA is TGTGCCAGCAGCTGGGGAGGTCTAGGCTATGGCTACACCTTC. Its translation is CASSWGGLGYGYTF. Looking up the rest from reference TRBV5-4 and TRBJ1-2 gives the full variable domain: ETGVTQSPTHLIKTRGQQVTLRCSSQSGHNTVSWYQQALGQGPQFIFQYYREEENGRGNFPPRFSGLQFPNYSSELNVNALELDDSALYLCASSWGGLGYGYTFGSGTRLTVV.

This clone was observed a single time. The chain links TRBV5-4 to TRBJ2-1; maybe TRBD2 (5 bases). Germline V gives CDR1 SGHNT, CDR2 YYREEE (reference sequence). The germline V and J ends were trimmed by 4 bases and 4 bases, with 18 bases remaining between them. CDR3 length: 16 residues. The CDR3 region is CASSPSTRGEYNEQFF. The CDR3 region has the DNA TGTGCCAGCAGCCCGTCCACCCGGGGAGAGTACAATGAGCAGTTCTTC. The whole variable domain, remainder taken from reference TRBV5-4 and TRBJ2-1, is ETGVTQSPTHLIKTRGQQVTLRCSSQSGHNTVSWYQQALGQGPQFIFQYYREEENGRGNFPPRFSGLQFPNYSSELNVNALELDDSALYLCASSPSTRGEYNEQFFGPGTRLTVL.

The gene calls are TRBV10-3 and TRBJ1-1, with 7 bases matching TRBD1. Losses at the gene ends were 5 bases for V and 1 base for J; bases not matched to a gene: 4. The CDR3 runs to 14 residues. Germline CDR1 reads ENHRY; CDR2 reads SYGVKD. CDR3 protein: CAISRTGENTEAFF. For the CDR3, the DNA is TGTGCCATCAGTAGAACAGGGGAGAACACTGAAGCTTTCTTT.

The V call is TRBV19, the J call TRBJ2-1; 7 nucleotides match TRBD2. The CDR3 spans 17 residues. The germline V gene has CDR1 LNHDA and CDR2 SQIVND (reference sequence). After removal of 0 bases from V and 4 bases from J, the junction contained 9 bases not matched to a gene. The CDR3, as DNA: TGTGCCAGTAGTATAGATCGGGAGGTTACTACTTACAATGAGCAGTTCTTC. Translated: CASSIDREVTTYNEQFF.

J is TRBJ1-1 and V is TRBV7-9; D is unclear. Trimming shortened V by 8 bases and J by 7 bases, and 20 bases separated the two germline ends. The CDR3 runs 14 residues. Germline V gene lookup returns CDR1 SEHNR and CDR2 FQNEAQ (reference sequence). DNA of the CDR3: TGTGCCAGCTATCTCCCTGCGGTTCGGGGTGAAGCTTTCTTT. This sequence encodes CASYLPAVRGEAFF.

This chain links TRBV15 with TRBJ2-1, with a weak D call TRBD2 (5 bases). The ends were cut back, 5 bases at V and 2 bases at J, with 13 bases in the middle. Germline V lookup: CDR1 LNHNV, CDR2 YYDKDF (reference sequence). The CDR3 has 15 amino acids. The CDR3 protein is CATSPADLAYNEQFF. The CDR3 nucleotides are TGTGCCACCAGCCCAGCGGACTTGGCCTACAATGAGCAGTTCTTC.

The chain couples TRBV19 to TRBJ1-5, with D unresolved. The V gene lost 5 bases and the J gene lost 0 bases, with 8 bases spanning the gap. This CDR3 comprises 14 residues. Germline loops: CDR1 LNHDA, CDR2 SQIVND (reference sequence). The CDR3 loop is CASSPLLSNQPQHF. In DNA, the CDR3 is TGTGCCAGTAGTCCCCTCCTTAGCAATCAGCCCCAGCATTTT. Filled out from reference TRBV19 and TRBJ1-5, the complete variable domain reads DGGITQSPKYLFRKEGQNVTLSCEQNLNHDAMYWYRQDPGQGLRLIYYSQIVNDFQKGDIAEGYSVSREKKESFPLTVTSAQKNPTAFYLCASSPLLSNQPQHFGDGTRLSIL.

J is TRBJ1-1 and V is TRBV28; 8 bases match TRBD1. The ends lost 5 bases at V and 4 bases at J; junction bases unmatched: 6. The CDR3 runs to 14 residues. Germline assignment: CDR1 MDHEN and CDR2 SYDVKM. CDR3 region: CASSPPGGFTEAFF. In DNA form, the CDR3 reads TGTGCCAGCAGTCCCCCAGGGGGCTTCACTGAAGCTTTCTTT.

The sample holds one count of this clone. The CDR3: CASSIITSGRYNEQFF. The CDR3 DNA follows: TGTGCCAGTAGTATAATAACTAGCGGGCGTTACAATGAGCAGTTCTTC. The chain joins TRBV19 to TRBJ2-1; 9 nucleotides align to TRBD2. Per the germline V gene, CDR1 is LNHDA and CDR2 is SQIVND (reference sequence). V dropped 2 bases and J dropped 4; count of bases not matched to a gene: 6. This CDR3 spans 16 amino acids.

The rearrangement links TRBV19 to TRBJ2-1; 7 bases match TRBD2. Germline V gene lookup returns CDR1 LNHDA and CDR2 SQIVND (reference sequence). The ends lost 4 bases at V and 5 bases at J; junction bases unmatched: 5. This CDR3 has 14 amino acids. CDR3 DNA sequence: TGTGCCAGTAGTAAGGGACTAACAAACAATGAGCAGTTCTTC. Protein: CASSKGLTNNEQFF.

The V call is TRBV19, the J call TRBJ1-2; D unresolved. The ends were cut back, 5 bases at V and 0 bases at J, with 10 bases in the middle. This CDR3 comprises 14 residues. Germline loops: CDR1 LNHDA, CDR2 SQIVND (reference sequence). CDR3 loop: CASSAGLANYGYTF. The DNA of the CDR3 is TGTGCCAGTAGTGCGGGGTTAGCTAACTATGGCTACACCTTC. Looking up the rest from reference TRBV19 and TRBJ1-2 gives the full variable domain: DGGITQSPKYLFRKEGQNVTLSCEQNLNHDAMYWYRQDPGQGLRLIYYSQIVNDFQKGDIAEGYSVSREKKESFPLTVTSAQKNPTAFYLCASSAGLANYGYTFGSGTRLTVV.

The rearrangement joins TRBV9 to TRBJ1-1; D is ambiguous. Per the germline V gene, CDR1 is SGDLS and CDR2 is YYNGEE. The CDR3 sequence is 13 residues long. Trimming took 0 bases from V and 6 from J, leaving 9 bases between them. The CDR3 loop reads CASSVGGGSEAFF. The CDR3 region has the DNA TGTGCCAGCAGCGTAGGAGGTGGTTCTGAAGCTTTCTTT.

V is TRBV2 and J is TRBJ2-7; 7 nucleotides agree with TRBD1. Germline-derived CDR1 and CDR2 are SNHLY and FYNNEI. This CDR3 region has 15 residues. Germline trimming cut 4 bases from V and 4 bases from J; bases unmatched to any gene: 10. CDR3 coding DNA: TGTGCCAGCAGTGCTCCGGGACAGAGATTATACGAGCAGTACTTC. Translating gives CASSAPGQRLYEQYF.

The CDR3, as DNA: TGTGCCAGCAGTCTAGCGAGGAACACCGGGGAGCTGTTTTTT. It encodes CASSLARNTGELFF. The chain recombines TRBV7-2 with TRBJ2-2; perhaps TRBD2 as D (6 bases). Trimming left V 6 bases short and J 1 base short, with 9 bases between. The CDR3 length is 14 residues. Germline loops: CDR1 SGHTA, CDR2 FQGNSA. Based on the CDR3 plus reference TRBV7-2 and TRBJ2-2, the full variable domain is GAGVSQSPSNKVTEKGKDVELRCDPISGHTALYWYRQSLGQGLEFLIYFQGNSAPDKSGLPSDRFSAERTGGSVSTLTIQRTQQEDSAVYLCASSLARNTGELFFGEGSRLTVL.

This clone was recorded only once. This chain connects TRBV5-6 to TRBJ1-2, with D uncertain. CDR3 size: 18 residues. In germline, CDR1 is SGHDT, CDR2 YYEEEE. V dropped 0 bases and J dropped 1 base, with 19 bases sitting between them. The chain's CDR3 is CASSLVFLPSASNYGYTF. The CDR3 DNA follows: TGTGCCAGCAGCTTGGTATTCCTACCGTCGGCTAGTAACTATGGCTACACCTTC.